The clone carrying this TCR beta chain was seen a handful of times. No antigen is known for it. The data are from a study of T-cell memory formation after mild COVID-19. V dropped 5 bases and J dropped 8 bases, with 9 bases sitting between them. The CDR3 is 12 residues long. Germline V gene sequence: CDR1 MNHNY, CDR2 SVGAGI (reference sequence). Points from the study as a whole: In pre-infection memory, a portion of responding clones appeared, which suggested that cross-reactive memory joined. Among contracting clones, CD4+ were mainly CM/EM and CD8+ enriched in EMRA.

5'RACE with constant-segment primers built TCRalpha and TCRbeta cDNA libraries with UMIs. TCRdb independently ran MiXCR on the 5' RACE reads; one entry per CDR3 protein. The sample lists around 250,000 distinct CDR3 sequences, about a sixth occurring once. The sequenced sample was PBMCs or a T cell subset sorted from them (not recorded which). The sequence was obtained from a man in his late teens or twenties who had mild COVID-19 (a few samples of this study predate the infection). Cell type and time point are not known. V and J are TRBV6-6 and TRBJ2-2; the D is unclear. The CDR3 DNA reads as TGTGCCAGCAGTCTAACCAGAGGGGAGCTGTTTTTT. The encoded protein is CASSLTRGELFF.